Shown below are 15 T cell receptor beta chains from a single sample sequenced in a study of glioma-infiltrating T cells after dendritic cell vaccination. As to time point: after dendritic cell vaccination, including at tumor progression/relapse. Sequenced by immunoSEQ multiplex PCR; TCRdb stores in-frame clones only, minus some. The top ten hold 2% to 2.5% of the sample, which has around 90,000 clones, around four fifths seen once. The starting material was blood, obtained after dendritic cell vaccination. The origin of the receptors is a human donor with glioblastoma.

The J gene is TRBJ1-2, the V gene TRBV10-3; tentative D call: TRBD1 (6 bases). CDR1 is ENHRY, CDR2 SYGVKD, per germline. V lost 6 bases and J lost 3, with 11 bases in between. This CDR3 is built from 13 residues. The CDR3 DNA reads TGTGCCATCAGCGCAGGGGTGGACTATGGCTACACCTTC. It codes for CAISAGVDYGYTF.

V usage is TRBV4-2 and J usage is TRBJ2-7, with TRBD2 matching 11 bases. Germline V gives CDR1 LGHNA, CDR2 YNFKEQ. The V segment lost 2 bases and the J segment 4 bases; nucleotides outside the gene matches: 4. This CDR3 has 15 residues. As DNA, the CDR3 is TGTGCCAGCAGCCAACCGACTAGCGGGGCTTACGAGCAGTACTTC. The encoded protein is CASSQPTSGAYEQYF.

The genes are TRBV6-5 and TRBJ2-1; D gene uncertain. Germline CDR1 MNHEY, CDR2 SVGAGI. This CDR3 comprises 15 residues. With 6 bases removed from V and 1 base from J, the gap between germline ends came to 13 bases. CDR3: CASRPQHTSYNEQFF. CDR3 nucleotides: TGTGCCAGCAGGCCCCAACACACGTCCTACAATGAGCAGTTCTTC.

The V call is TRBV14, the J call TRBJ2-3; 12 nucleotides align to TRBD2. CDR1 and CDR2 (germline): SGHDN, FVKESK. Losses at the gene ends were 4 bases for V and 6 bases for J; bases not matched to a gene: 5. The CDR3 is 15 residues long. CDR3 residues: CASSRGLAGTDTQYF. DNA for the CDR3: TGTGCCAGCAGCCGAGGACTAGCGGGAACGGATACGCAGTATTTT.

The chain combines TRBV6-1 with TRBJ2-2; possibly TRBD1 for D (5 bases). The ends were cut back, 3 bases at V and 4 bases at J, with 15 bases in the middle. Germline-derived CDR1 and CDR2 are MNHNS and SASEGT. The CDR3 has 16 residues. This chain's CDR3 is CASSDHSDRLTGELFF. CDR3 coding DNA: TGTGCCAGCAGTGACCACTCTGACAGACTCACCGGGGAGCTGTTTTTT.

The chain has TRBV19 and TRBJ1-1, with 7 bases that match TRBD1. Germline V gene data show CDR1 as LNHDA and CDR2 as SQIVND (reference sequence). Unmatched junction bases numbered 14, after V lost 1 base and J lost 6 bases. The CDR3 covers 17 residues. CDR3 DNA: TGTGCCAGTAGTATAGCGGCAGGGGGAGTACTAACATCTGAAGCTTTCTTT. Translating it yields CASSIAAGGVLTSEAFF.

The V call is TRBV19, the J call TRBJ2-5; no firm D call. The germline gives CDR1 LNHDA, CDR2 SQIVND (reference sequence). Trimming took 2 bases from V and 3 from J, leaving 10 bases between them. CDR3 length equals 14 residues. The CDR3 sequence is CASSIQVNEETQYF. CDR3 nucleotide sequence: TGTGCCAGTAGTATACAGGTTAACGAAGAGACCCAGTACTTC.

The J gene is TRBJ1-1, the V gene TRBV19; D not resolved. Germline CDR1 is LNHDA and CDR2 is SQIVND (reference sequence). Trimming took 6 bases from V and 1 from J, leaving 15 bases between them. The CDR3 has 15 residues. Here the CDR3 reads CASSPFDNRNTEAFF. The CDR3 DNA reads TGTGCCAGTAGCCCGTTTGATAACAGGAACACTGAAGCTTTCTTT.

The J gene is TRBJ2-7, the V gene TRBV2, with 8 bases that match TRBD2. V dropped 5 bases and J dropped 6; count of bases not matched to a gene: 6. CDR3 size: 13 residues. CDR1 is SNHLY, CDR2 FYNNEI, per germline. The CDR3 DNA sequence: TGTGCCAGCAGTAGCGGGGGTCAAACCGAGCAGTACTTC. As protein: CASSSGGQTEQYF. The whole variable domain, filled in from reference TRBV2 and TRBJ2-7, reads EPEVTQTPSHQVTQMGQEVILRCVPISNHLYFYWYRQILGQKVEFLVSFYNNEISEKSEIFDDQFSVERPDGSNFTLKIRSTKLEDSAMYFCASSSGGQTEQYFGPGTRLTVT.

The chain uses TRBV6-5 and TRBJ2-5; TRBD1 matches at 8 bases. Per germline, CDR1 MNHEY and CDR2 SVGAGI. V lost 5 bases to trimming and J lost 7 bases; unmatched junction nucleotides: 6. The CDR3 is made up of 13 amino acids. CDR3 sequence (DNA): TGTGCCAGCAGTACGACAGGGGTCCGGACCCAGTACTTC. Translation: CASSTTGVRTQYF.

The genes are TRBV5-6 and TRBJ1-3; weak D call: TRBD1 (5 bases). Trimming removed 7 bases from V and 0 bases from J, with 11 bases in between. This CDR3 comprises 14 residues. In germline, CDR1 is SGHDT, CDR2 YYEEEE. In DNA, the CDR3 is TGTGCCAGCGGGGGACTGAACTCTGGAAACACCATATATTTT. Its protein is CASGGLNSGNTIYF.

This clone was seen just once. The rearrangement links TRBV18 to TRBJ1-3; possibly TRBD1 for D (5 bases). V was pared by 2 bases and J by 4 bases, with 15 bases between. Germline loops: CDR1 KGHSH, CDR2 LQKENI. The CDR3 is 16 residues long. CDR3 sequence: CASSPSGRGTGNTIYF. CDR3 in DNA: TGTGCCAGCTCACCAAGCGGTCGGGGGACCGGAAACACCATATATTTT.

The V and J genes are TRBV15 and TRBJ1-3, with no clear D. CDR1 LNHNV and CDR2 YYDKDF come from the germline V gene (reference sequence). This CDR3 spans 16 amino acids. Trimming removed 1 base at V and 0 bases at J, with 10 bases between. The DNA of the CDR3 is TGTGCCACCAGCAGAGGATCGGTGAGCTCTGGAAACACCATATATTTT. Amino acids: CATSRGSVSSGNTIYF. Full variable domain (rest looked up from reference TRBV15 and TRBJ1-3): DAMVIQNPRYQVTQFGKPVTLSCSQTLNHNVMYWYQQKSSQAPKLLFHYYDKDFNNEADTPDNFQSRRPNTSFCFLDIRSPGLGDTAMYLCATSRGSVSSGNTIYFGEGSWLTVV.

This rearrangement joins TRBV6-1 to TRBJ1-5; 7 bases map to TRBD1. The V and J ends lost 2 bases and 2 bases, in that order; junction bases with no gene match: 6. The CDR3 covers 16 residues. CDR1 and CDR2 (germline): MNHNS, SASEGT. CDR3 sequence: CASSEKDRAGNQPQHF. The CDR3 nucleotides read TGTGCCAGCAGTGAAAAAGACAGGGCTGGCAATCAGCCCCAGCATTTT.

This chain links TRBV14 with TRBJ1-2, with D unresolved. This CDR3 comprises 14 residues. Germline CDR1 is SGHDN and CDR2 is FVKESK. With 1 base removed from V and 3 bases from J, the gap between germline ends came to 9 bases. CDR3 in DNA: TGTGCCAGCAGCCAAGGGGCAGACGACTATGGCTACACCTTC. This translates into CASSQGADDYGYTF. Drawing the rest from reference TRBV14 and TRBJ1-2, the complete variable domain is EAGVTQFPSHSVIEKGQTVTLRCDPISGHDNLYWYRRVMGKEIKFLLHFVKESKQDESGMPNNRFLAERTGGTYSTLKVQPAELEDSGVYFCASSQGADDYGYTFGSGTRLTVV.